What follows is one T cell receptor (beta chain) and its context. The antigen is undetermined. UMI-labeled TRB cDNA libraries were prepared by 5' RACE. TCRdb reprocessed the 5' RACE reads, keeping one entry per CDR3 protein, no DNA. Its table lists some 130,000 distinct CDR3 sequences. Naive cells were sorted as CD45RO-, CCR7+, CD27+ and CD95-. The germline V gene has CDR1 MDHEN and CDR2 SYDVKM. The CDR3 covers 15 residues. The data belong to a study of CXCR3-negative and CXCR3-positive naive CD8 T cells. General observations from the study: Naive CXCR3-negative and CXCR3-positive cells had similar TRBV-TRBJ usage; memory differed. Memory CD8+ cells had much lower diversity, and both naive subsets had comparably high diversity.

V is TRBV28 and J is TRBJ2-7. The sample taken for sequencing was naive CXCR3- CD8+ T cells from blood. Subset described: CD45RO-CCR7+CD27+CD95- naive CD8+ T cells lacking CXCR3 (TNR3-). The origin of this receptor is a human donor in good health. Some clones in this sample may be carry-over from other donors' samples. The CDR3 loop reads CASSFGPGVTYEQYF.